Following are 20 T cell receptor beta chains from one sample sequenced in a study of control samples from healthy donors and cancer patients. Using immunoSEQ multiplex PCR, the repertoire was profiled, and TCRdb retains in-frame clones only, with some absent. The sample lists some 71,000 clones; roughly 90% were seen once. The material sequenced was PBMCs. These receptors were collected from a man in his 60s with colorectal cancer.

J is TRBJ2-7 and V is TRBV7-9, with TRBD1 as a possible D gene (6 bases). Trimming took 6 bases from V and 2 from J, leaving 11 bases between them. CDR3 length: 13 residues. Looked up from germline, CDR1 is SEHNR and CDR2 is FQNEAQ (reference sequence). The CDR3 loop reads CASRLGAAYEQYF. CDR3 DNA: TGTGCCAGCAGGCTGGGGGCAGCCTACGAGCAGTACTTC.

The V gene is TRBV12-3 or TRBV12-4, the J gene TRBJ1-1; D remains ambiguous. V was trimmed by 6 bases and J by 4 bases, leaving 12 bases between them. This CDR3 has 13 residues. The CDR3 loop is CASSLRSPTEAFF. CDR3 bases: TGTGCCAGCAGCCTCCGGTCGCCCACTGAAGCTTTCTTT.

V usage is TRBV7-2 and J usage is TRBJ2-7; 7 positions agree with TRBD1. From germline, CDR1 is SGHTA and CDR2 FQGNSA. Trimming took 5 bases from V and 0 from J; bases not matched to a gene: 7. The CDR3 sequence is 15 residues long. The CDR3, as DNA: TGTGCCAGCAGCCAACAGGGGACCCACTCCTACGAGCAGTACTTC. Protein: CASSQQGTHSYEQYF. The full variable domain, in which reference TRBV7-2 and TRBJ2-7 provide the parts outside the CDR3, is GAGVSQSPSNKVTEKGKDVELRCDPISGHTALYWYRQSLGQGLEFLIYFQGNSAPDKSGLPSDRFSAERTGGSVSTLTIQRTQQEDSAVYLCASSQQGTHSYEQYFGPGTRLTVT.

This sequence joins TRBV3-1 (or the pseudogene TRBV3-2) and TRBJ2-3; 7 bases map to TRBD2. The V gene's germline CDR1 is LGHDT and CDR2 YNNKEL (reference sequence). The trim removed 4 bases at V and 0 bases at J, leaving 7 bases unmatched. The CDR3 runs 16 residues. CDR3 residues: CASSPWERGSTDTQYF. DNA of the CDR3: TGTGCCAGCAGCCCCTGGGAGCGGGGAAGCACAGATACGCAGTATTTT.

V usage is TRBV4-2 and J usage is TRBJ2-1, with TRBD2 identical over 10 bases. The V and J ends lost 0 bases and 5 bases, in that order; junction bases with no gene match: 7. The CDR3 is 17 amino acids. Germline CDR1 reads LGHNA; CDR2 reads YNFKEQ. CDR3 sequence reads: CASSQDRLAGVNNEQFF. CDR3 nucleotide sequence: TGTGCCAGCAGCCAAGATAGGCTAGCGGGGGTGAACAATGAGCAGTTCTTC.

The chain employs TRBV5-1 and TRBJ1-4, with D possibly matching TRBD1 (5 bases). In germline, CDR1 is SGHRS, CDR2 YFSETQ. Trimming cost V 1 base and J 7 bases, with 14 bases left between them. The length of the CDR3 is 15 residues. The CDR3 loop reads CASSLLGRVGEKLFF. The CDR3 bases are TGCGCCAGCAGCTTGCTCGGCAGGGTCGGTGAAAAACTGTTTTTT. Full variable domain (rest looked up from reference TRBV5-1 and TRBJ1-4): KAGVTQTPRYLIKTRGQQVTLSCSPISGHRSVSWYQQTPGQGLQFLFEYFSETQRNKGNFPGRFSGRQFSNSRSEMNVSTLELGDSALYLCASSLLGRVGEKLFFGSGTQLSVL.

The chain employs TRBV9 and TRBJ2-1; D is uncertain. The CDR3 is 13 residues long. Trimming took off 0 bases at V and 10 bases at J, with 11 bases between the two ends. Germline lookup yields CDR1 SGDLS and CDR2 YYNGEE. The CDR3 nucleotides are TGTGCCAGCAGCGTAGATGAGGTTGACGAGCAGTTCTTC. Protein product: CASSVDEVDEQFF. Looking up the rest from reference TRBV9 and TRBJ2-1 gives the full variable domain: DSGVTQTPKHLITATGQRVTLRCSPRSGDLSVYWYQQSLDQGLQFLIQYYNGEERAKGNILERFSAQQFPDLHSELNLSSLELGDSALYFCASSVDEVDEQFFGPGTRLTVL.

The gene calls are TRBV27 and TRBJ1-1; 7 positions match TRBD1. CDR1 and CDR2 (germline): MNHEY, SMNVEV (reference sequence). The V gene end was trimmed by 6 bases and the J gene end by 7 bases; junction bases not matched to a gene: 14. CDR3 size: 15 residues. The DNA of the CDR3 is TGTGCCAGCAGATCATACGGGACAGTGAAAGTTGAAGCTTTCTTT. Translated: CASRSYGTVKVEAFF.

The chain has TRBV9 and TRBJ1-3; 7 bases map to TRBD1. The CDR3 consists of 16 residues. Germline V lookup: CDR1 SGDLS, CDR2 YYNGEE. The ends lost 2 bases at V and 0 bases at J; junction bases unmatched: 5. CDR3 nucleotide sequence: TGTGCCAGCAGCGTGCGGGGGGACAGCTCTGGAAACACCATATATTTT. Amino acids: CASSVRGDSSGNTIYF.

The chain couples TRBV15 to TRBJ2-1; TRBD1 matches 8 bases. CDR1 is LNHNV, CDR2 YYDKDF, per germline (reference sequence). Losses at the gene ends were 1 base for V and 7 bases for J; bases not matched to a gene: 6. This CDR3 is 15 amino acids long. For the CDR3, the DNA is TGTGCCACCAGCAGAGGAGGACAGGGTAGGAATGAGCAGTTCTTC. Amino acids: CATSRGGQGRNEQFF.

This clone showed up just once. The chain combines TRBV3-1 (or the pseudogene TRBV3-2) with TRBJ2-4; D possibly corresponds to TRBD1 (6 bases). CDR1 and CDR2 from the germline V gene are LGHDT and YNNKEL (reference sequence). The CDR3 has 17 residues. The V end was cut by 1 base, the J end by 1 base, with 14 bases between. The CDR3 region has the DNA TGTGCCAGCAGCCAAGCTTCAGGGGCCGTGGCCAAAAACATTCAGTACTTC. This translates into CASSQASGAVAKNIQYF.

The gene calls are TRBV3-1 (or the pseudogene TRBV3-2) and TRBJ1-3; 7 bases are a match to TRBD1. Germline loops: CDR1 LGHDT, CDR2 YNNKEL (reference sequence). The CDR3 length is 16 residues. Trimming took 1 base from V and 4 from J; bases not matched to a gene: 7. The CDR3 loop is CASSQGRGGGGNTIYF. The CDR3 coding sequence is TGTGCCAGCAGCCAAGGCCGAGGGGGCGGCGGAAACACCATATATTTT.

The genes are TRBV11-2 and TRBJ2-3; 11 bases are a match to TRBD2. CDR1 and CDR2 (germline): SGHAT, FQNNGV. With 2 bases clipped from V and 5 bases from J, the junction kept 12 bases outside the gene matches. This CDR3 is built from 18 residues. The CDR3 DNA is TGTGCCAGCAGCTTAAGGGCTAGCGGGGGGATTGCAGGAGATACGCAGTATTTT. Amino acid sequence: CASSLRASGGIAGDTQYF.

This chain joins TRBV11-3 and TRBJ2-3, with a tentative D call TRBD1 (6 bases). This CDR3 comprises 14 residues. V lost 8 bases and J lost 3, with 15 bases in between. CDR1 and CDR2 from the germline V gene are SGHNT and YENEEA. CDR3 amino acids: CASALARGTDTQYF. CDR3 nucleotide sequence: TGTGCCAGCGCTTTAGCCAGGGGTACAGATACGCAGTATTTT.

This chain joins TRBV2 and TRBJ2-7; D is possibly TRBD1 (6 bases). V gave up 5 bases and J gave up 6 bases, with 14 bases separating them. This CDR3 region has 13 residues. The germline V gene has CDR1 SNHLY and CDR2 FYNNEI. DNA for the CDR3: TGTGCCAGCAGTCGCCGGGACAACTTCGAGCAGTACTTC. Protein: CASSRRDNFEQYF.

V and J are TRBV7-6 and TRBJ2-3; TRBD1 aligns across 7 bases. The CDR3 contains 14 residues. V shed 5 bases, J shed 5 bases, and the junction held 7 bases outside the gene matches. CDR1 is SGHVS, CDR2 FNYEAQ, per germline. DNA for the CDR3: TGTGCCAGCAGCCTAGGGGGCCGGCTAGATACGCAGTATTTT. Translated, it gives CASSLGGRLDTQYF. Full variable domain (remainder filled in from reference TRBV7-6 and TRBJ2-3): GAGVSQSPRYKVTKRGQDVALRCDPISGHVSLYWYRQALGQGPEFLTYFNYEAQQDKSGLPNDRFSAERPEGSISTLTIQRTEQRDSAMYRCASSLGGRLDTQYFGPGTRLTVL.

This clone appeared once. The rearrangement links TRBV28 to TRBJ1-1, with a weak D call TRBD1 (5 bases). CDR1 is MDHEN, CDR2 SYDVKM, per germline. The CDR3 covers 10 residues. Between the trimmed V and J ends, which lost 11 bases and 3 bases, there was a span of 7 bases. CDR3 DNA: TGTGCCGTGGGGGACACTGAAGCTTTCTTT. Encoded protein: CAVGDTEAFF.

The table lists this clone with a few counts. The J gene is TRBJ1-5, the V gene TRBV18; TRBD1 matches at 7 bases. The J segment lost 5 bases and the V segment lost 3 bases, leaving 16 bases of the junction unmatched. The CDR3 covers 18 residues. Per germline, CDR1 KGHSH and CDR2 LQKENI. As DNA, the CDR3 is TGTGCCAGCTCACCGCAACCCCTCACAGGGGTCTTAGATCAGCCCCAGCATTTT. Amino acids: CASSPQPLTGVLDQPQHF.

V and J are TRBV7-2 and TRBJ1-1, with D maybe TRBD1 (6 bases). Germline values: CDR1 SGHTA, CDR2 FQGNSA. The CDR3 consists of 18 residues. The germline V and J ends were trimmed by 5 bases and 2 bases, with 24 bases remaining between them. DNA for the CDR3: TGTGCCAGCAGCCCCCCGCGGGTCGTGGGGGGCTATAACACTGAAGCTTTCTTT. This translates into CASSPPRVVGGYNTEAFF.

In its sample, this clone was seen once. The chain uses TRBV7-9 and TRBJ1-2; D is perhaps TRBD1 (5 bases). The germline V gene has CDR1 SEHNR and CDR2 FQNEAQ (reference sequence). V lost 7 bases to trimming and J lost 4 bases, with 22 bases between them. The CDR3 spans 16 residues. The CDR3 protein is CASTKQQGRGVYGYTF. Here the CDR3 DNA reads TGTGCCAGCACCAAACAGCAGGGACGAGGGGTCTATGGCTACACCTTC.